Listed below are T cell receptor beta chains from one sample, sequenced in a study of blood T cell repertoires in COVID-19. Sequenced by immunoSEQ multiplex PCR; TCRdb stores in-frame clones only, minus some. Of hundreds of thousands of clones in the sample, approximately 90% were seen once. Sequencing input: PBMCs or T cells enriched from blood (not recorded which). The receptor set was obtained from a woman aged 18-29 years who had recovered from COVID-19. CDR3s include the opening cysteine and the closing phenylalanine or tryptophan.

V	J	CDR3
TRBV10-3	TRBJ2-7	CAISEATGQGGPYEQYF
TRBV4-1	TRBJ2-1	CASSQDGSEAYNEQFF
TRBV3-1/TRBV3-2	TRBJ1-2	CASSLSTGKGYTF
TRBV3-1/TRBV3-2	TRBJ2-5	CASSQDMIAEARETQYF
TRBV12-5	TRBJ2-5	CASGPGESYQETQYF
TRBV15	TRBJ1-2	CATSTTQGGAVRGYTF
TRBV6-8	TRBJ1-2	CASSYPSDRNYGYTF
TRBV4-3	TRBJ2-2	CASSQDRVYGELFF
TRBV10-1	TRBJ2-3	CASSEGALDTQYF
TRBV4-3	TRBJ2-2	CASSQNDRDTGELFF
TRBV28	TRBJ2-7	CASRDRTGVVAYEQYF
TRBV4-1	TRBJ2-7	CASSQVWLAGGRSYEQYF
TRBV28	TRBJ2-3	CASSVDPPGLAGGRADTQYF
TRBV4-1	TRBJ1-6	CASSQLWTEINSPLHF